The 10 T cell receptor beta chains in this list originate from one sample, sequenced in a study of radiation and T cells in renal cell carcinoma. The method was immunoSEQ multiplex PCR; TCRdb's version includes in-frame clones alone and lacks a portion of them. This sample has more than 150,000 clones, with approximately 86% found just once. Sample time point: blood 2 weeks post-SBRT. Treatment reported: 15 Gy SBRT to primary tumor, nephrectomy 4 weeks later. The sample in question was blood, obtained from a patient whose treatment included radiotherapy and nephrectomy. The receptor source for this set is a woman between 45 and 60 years old with renal cell carcinoma.

Comment on this clone: This sample includes further DNA sequences coding for the same CDR3. The V call is TRBV5-1, the J call TRBJ2-5; D is unresolved. The CDR3 is made up of 12 amino acids. Germline V gene lookup returns CDR1 SGHRS and CDR2 YFSETQ. The V gene lost 0 bases and the J gene lost 5 bases, with 5 bases spanning the gap. The CDR3 nucleotides are TGCGCCAGCAGCTTGGCCGGGGAGACCCAGTACTTC. Translation gives CASSLAGETQYF.

The chain uses TRBV5-5 and TRBJ2-3; no definite D call. Germline V gene lookup returns CDR1 SGHKS and CDR2 YYEKEE (reference sequence). The V end lost 0 bases, the J end lost 0 bases, and 5 bases lay between the germline ends. The CDR3 consists of 14 residues. CDR3 nucleotides: TGTGCCAGCAGCTTGGACGGAAGCACAGATACGCAGTATTTT. Its protein is CASSLDGSTDTQYF.

The chain combines TRBV11-2 with TRBJ2-3, with D maybe TRBD1 (8 bases). The CDR3 is 15 residues long. CDR1 and CDR2 (germline): SGHAT, FQNNGV. Deletions cut 5 bases from V and 5 bases from J, with 17 bases between. CDR3 region: CASSRGQGGLDTQYF. The CDR3 coding sequence is TGTGCCAGCAGCCGTGGACAGGGAGGGTTAGATACGCAGTATTTT.

The chain carries TRBV6-6 and TRBJ2-5; TRBD2 matches 7 bases. Germline CDR1 is MNHNY and CDR2 is SVGAGI (reference sequence). The CDR3 is 16 amino acids. After removal of 4 bases from V and 2 bases from J, the junction contained 10 bases not matched to a gene. The CDR3 spells CASSFSTTSNQETQYF. CDR3 bases: TGTGCCAGCAGTTTTTCTACGACTAGCAATCAAGAGACCCAGTACTTC.

J is TRBJ2-7 and V is TRBV7-8, with D maybe TRBD2 (5 bases). Germline-derived CDR1 and CDR2 are SGHVS and FQNEAQ. Trimming removed 5 bases at V and 3 bases at J, with 20 bases between. The CDR3 runs to 16 residues. CDR3: CASSAWASPNRYEQYF. Here the CDR3 DNA reads TGTGCCAGCAGCGCATGGGCTAGCCCCAATCGCTACGAGCAGTACTTC.

This clone was counted once. The V gene is TRBV5-4, the J gene TRBJ1-6, with 8 bases identical to TRBD1. With V trimmed by 5 bases and J by 9 bases, 7 bases remained unmatched. The germline V gene has CDR1 SGHNT and CDR2 YYREEE (reference sequence). CDR3 length: 14 amino acids. The CDR3 reads CASRIQGGGSPLHF. The CDR3 nucleotides are TGTGCCAGCAGGATACAGGGGGGTGGTTCACCCCTCCACTTT.

This sequence joins TRBV2 and TRBJ2-7; weak D call: TRBD1 (6 bases). CDR1 SNHLY and CDR2 FYNNEI come from the germline V gene. This CDR3 region has 14 residues. The V end was cut by 3 bases, the J end by 3 bases, with 12 bases between. CDR3 loop: CASSEQGTFYEQYF. The CDR3 DNA follows: TGTGCCAGCAGTGAGCAGGGGACCTTCTACGAGCAGTACTTC.

The chain employs TRBV15 and TRBJ2-3; unclear D gene. V was cut by 5 bases and J by 3 bases, with 18 bases left in between. Germline CDR1 reads LNHNV; CDR2 reads YYDKDF (reference sequence). CDR3 length: 16 residues. The CDR3 is CATSDVPAARTDTQYF. The CDR3 nucleotides read TGTGCCACCAGCGACGTGCCAGCAGCGCGGACAGATACGCAGTATTTT.

The V gene is TRBV2, the J gene TRBJ2-7, with 7 nucleotides matching TRBD2. The CDR3 spans 15 residues. Germline assignment: CDR1 SNHLY and CDR2 FYNNEI. Trimming removed 6 bases from V and 0 bases from J; junction bases left unmatched: 8. The CDR3 DNA is TGTGCCAGCAGCCAGCGAGCGGGGAGCTCCTACGAGCAGTACTTC. It codes for CASSQRAGSSYEQYF.

The V gene is TRBV7-2, the J gene TRBJ1-1; 8 positions match TRBD1. The V segment lost 4 bases and the J segment 6 bases; nucleotides outside the gene matches: 4. CDR1 and CDR2 (germline): SGHTA, FQGNSA. CDR3 length equals 13 residues. The CDR3 spells CASSSIQGAEAFF. The CDR3 region has the DNA TGTGCCAGCAGCTCAATACAGGGGGCTGAAGCTTTCTTT.